These 22 T cell receptor beta chains share one sample of origin, sequenced in a study of early T cells in non-severe SARS-CoV-2 infection. TCRdb reprocessed the 5' RACE reads via MiXCR and lists one record per CDR3 protein. The sample lists tens of thousands of distinct CDR3 sequences, around 16% occurring once. Sequencing used whole blood. Receptors were obtained from an adult who was a healthcare worker with PCR-confirmed SARS-CoV-2 infection or an uninfected control (not recorded which).

The chain has TRBV20-1 and TRBJ2-7, with D possibly matching TRBD1 (6 bases). Germline V gene data show CDR1 as DFQATT and CDR2 as SNEGSKA (reference sequence). V was pared by 6 bases and J by 2 bases, with 14 bases between. The CDR3 spans 13 residues. CDR3 DNA sequence: TGCAGTGCCCCCTCAGGGGTACCCTACGAGCAGTACTTC. The encoded protein is CSAPSGVPYEQYF.

The rearrangement joins TRBV7-2 to TRBJ2-2; D is uncertain. V dropped 5 bases and J dropped 3 bases, with 4 bases sitting between them. In germline, CDR1 is SGHTA, CDR2 FQGNSA. The CDR3 runs 12 residues. CDR3 DNA sequence: TGTGCCAGCAGCCGGGACACCGGGGAGCTGTTTTTT. Its protein product is CASSRDTGELFF.

This clonotype was seen a few times. The chain carries TRBV20-1 and TRBJ2-2; 9 positions agree with TRBD2. In germline, CDR1 is DFQATT, CDR2 SNEGSKA (reference sequence). Germline trimming cut 2 bases from V and 5 bases from J; bases unmatched to any gene: 9. This CDR3 spans 16 amino acids. CDR3 sequence (DNA): TGCAGTGCTAGAACTGGCGGGAGGGTGCGGACCGGGGAGCTGTTTTTT. Its translation: CSARTGGRVRTGELFF.

This clonotype showed up many times. The CDR3 protein is CASSQGRQSGMNTEAFF. In DNA, the CDR3 is TGTGCCAGCAGCCAAGGAAGGCAGTCGGGCATGAACACTGAAGCTTTCTTT. The J gene is TRBJ1-1, the V gene TRBV3-1; D remains unclear. V shed 1 base and J shed 0 bases, with 15 bases lying between them. The CDR3 covers 17 residues. CDR1 is LGHDT, CDR2 YNNKEL, per germline (reference sequence).

This sequence joins TRBV7-6 and TRBJ2-1; 11 bases map to TRBD2. There are 16 residues in the CDR3. J was trimmed by 7 bases and V by 2 bases; bases with no gene match: 7. The germline CDR1 and CDR2 sequences are SGHVS and FNYEAQ. The DNA of the CDR3 is TGTGCCAGCAGCTTATTAGCGGGAGGGGGTTATAATGAGCAGTTCTTC. This codes for CASSLLAGGGYNEQFF.

As concerns this clonotype: An end of the junction differs from the germline gene, which may be a read error. This chain joins TRBV25-1 and TRBJ2-1, with 11 bases identical to TRBD1. The CDR3 has 16 residues. Germline assignment: CDR1 MGHDK and CDR2 SYGVNS. CDR3 protein: CASSEYRTGGAKGVIF. In DNA form, the CDR3 reads TGTGCCAGCAGTGAATACCGGACAGGGGGCGCCAAGGGGGTAATCTTC.

This clonotype appeared a few times. The chain links TRBV7-8 to TRBJ2-5; either TRBD1 or TRBD2 may supply D (7 bases each). Germline V gene data show CDR1 as SGHVS and CDR2 as FQNEAQ. CDR3 size: 15 residues. V was clipped by 1 base and J by 5 bases, with 14 bases between them. CDR3: CASSLGAGGGETQYF. CDR3 sequence (DNA): TGTGCCAGCAGCTTAGGGGCAGGGGGAGGGGAGACCCAGTACTTC.

Of note for this clonotype: A junction end diverges from the germline sequence, so it may reflect a read error. The V gene is TRBV4-3, the J gene TRBJ2-7; 8 bases align to TRBD2. The CDR3 contains 14 residues. CDR1 and CDR2 (germline): LGHNA, YSLEER. The CDR3 sequence is CTSSQARGAYEQYF. CDR3 coding DNA: TGCACCAGCAGCCAAGCGCGGGGGGCCTACGAGCAGTACTTC.

This CDR3 is CASSLLVSTYEQYF. The CDR3 nucleotides read TGTGCCAGCAGCTTACTGGTTTCTACCTACGAGCAGTACTTC. V is TRBV7-2 and J is TRBJ2-7; D gene ambiguous. With 2 bases removed from V and 2 bases from J, the gap between germline ends came to 10 bases. From germline, CDR1 is SGHTA and CDR2 FQGNSA. This CDR3 contains 14 residues.

As to this clonotype: The junction differs from germline at one of its ends, possibly a read error. CDR3 amino acids: CANSQTRGTSASTDTQYF. The CDR3 coding sequence is TGCGCCAACAGCCAAACAAGAGGGACTAGCGCTAGCACAGATACGCAGTATTTT. The gene calls are TRBV4-3 and TRBJ2-3; 10 bases line up with TRBD2. The CDR3 is made up of 18 amino acids. The germline CDR1 and CDR2 sequences are LGHNA and YSLEER.

This clonotype was picked up many times. The chain recombines TRBV4-1 with TRBJ1-5; no clear D gene. CDR1 is MGHRA, CDR2 YSYEKL, per germline. V lost 1 base to trimming and J lost 1 base, with 11 bases between them. The CDR3 length is 16 residues. DNA of the CDR3: TGCGCCAGCAGCCAAGGGGGAGCTCAAAGCAATCAGCCCCAGCATTTT. This encodes CASSQGGAQSNQPQHF.

Ten or more counts support this clonotype. The rearrangement uses TRBV7-6 and TRBJ2-5; perhaps D is TRBD1 or TRBD2 (6 bases each). V gave up 1 base and J gave up 5 bases, with 11 bases separating them. There are 14 residues in the CDR3. CDR1 is SGHVS, CDR2 FNYEAQ, per germline. The CDR3 protein is CASSLEMGGETQYF. The CDR3 DNA reads TGTGCCAGCAGCTTAGAGATGGGGGGCGAGACCCAGTACTTC. Using reference TRBV7-6 and TRBJ2-5 for the parts outside the CDR3, the full variable domain is GAGVSQSPRYKVTKRGQDVALRCDPISGHVSLYWYRQALGQGPEFLTYFNYEAQQDKSGLPNDRFSAERPEGSISTLTIQRTEQRDSAMYRCASSLEMGGETQYFGPGTRLLVL.

Notes on this clonotype: The junction departs from germline at one end; a sequencing error may be responsible. The gene calls are TRBV7-9 and TRBJ2-7; the D gene is possibly TRBD1 (5 bases). The CDR3 is made up of 11 amino acids. Germline loops: CDR1 SEHNR, CDR2 FQNEAQ (reference sequence). CDR3 in amino acids: CVSSLGDSRYF. The CDR3, as DNA: TGTGTCAGCAGCTTAGGAGACAGTAGGTACTTC.

The chain recombines TRBV28 with TRBJ2-1, with 7 bases aligning to TRBD2. V was pared by 6 bases and J by 8 bases, with 1 base of the junction left unmatched. The CDR3 covers 11 residues. Looked up from germline, CDR1 is MDHEN and CDR2 is SYDVKM. Here the CDR3 DNA reads TGTGCCAGCAGGCGGGGGTATGAGCAGTTCTTC. Its translation: CASRRGYEQFF.

This clonotype was recorded a few times. The rearrangement joins TRBV7-2 to TRBJ2-2, with D maybe TRBD1 (5 bases). The V end was cut by 2 bases, the J end by 3 bases, with 10 bases between. In germline, CDR1 is SGHTA, CDR2 FQGNSA. This CDR3 has 15 amino acids. As DNA, the CDR3 is TGTGCCAGCAGCTTATTGTCAGGGTACACCGGGGAGCTGTTTTTT. Protein sequence: CASSLLSGYTGELFF. The entire variable domain, with the rest obtained from reference TRBV7-2 and TRBJ2-2, is as follows: GAGVSQSPSNKVTEKGKDVELRCDPISGHTALYWYRQSLGQGLEFLIYFQGNSAPDKSGLPSDRFSAERTGGSVSTLTIQRTQQEDSAVYLCASSLLSGYTGELFFGEGSRLTVL.

This clonotype was counted a few times. The gene calls are TRBV10-3 and TRBJ2-1, with TRBD2 as a possible D gene (6 bases). CDR3 length: 14 amino acids. V was shortened by 11 bases and J by 6 bases, with 20 bases between the two germline ends. In germline, CDR1 is ENHRY, CDR2 SYGVKD. The CDR3 spells CASSPPRGANEQFF. As DNA, the CDR3 is TGTGCCTCCTCGCCCCCCCGCGGGGCCAATGAGCAGTTCTTC.

The V and J genes are TRBV7-2 and TRBJ2-7; 9 bases agree with TRBD2. Germline-derived CDR1 and CDR2 are SGHTA and FQGNSA. The CDR3 spans 14 residues. V lost 4 bases to trimming and J lost 4 bases; unmatched junction nucleotides: 5. In nucleotides, the CDR3 is TGTGCCAGCAGCTCGGGGCGGGAGGGTTACGAGCAGTACTTC. Translated: CASSSGREGYEQYF.

This clonotype was detected a few times. The DNA for the CDR3 is TGTGCCAGCAGCTCATCAGCGGGAAATGGCTACACCTTC. Translating it yields CASSSSAGNGYTF. This chain connects TRBV7-2 to TRBJ1-2; D not certain. V was pared by 4 bases and J by 6 bases, with 12 bases between. The V gene's germline CDR1 is SGHTA and CDR2 FQGNSA. This CDR3 comprises 13 residues.

In this sample, this clonotype turned up a few times. The V and J genes are TRBV11-1 and TRBJ2-3, with D perhaps matching TRBD1 or TRBD2 (5 bases each). CDR1 SGHAT and CDR2 FQDESV come from the germline V gene (reference sequence). Trimming took 4 bases from V and 4 from J, leaving 21 bases between them. CDR3 length: 17 residues. CDR3 sequence reads: CASSSPPDKRDSDTQYF. For the CDR3, the DNA is TGTGCCAGCAGCTCCCCCCCGGACAAGAGGGATTCAGATACGCAGTATTTT.

The chain recombines TRBV28 with TRBJ1-3; D gene unclear. The CDR3 spans 16 residues. Per the germline V gene, CDR1 is MDHEN and CDR2 is SYDVKM. V was clipped by 8 bases and J by 0 bases, with 17 bases between them. Written as DNA, the CDR3 is TGTGCCAGCGGTAGCGTAAGGACCTACTCTGGAAACACCATATATTTT. Translation: CASGSVRTYSGNTIYF. The whole variable domain, remainder taken from reference TRBV28 and TRBJ1-3, is DVKVTQSSRYLVKRTGEKVFLECVQDMDHENMFWYRQDPGLGLRLIYFSYDVKMKEKGDIPEGYSVSREKKERFSLILESASTNQTSMYLCASGSVRTYSGNTIYFGEGSWLTVV.

The chain is built from TRBV18 and TRBJ2-7, with 8 bases matching TRBD2. Germline V CDR1 and CDR2: KGHSH, LQKENI. V lost 2 bases to trimming and J lost 3 bases; unmatched junction nucleotides: 9. The CDR3 runs 16 residues. Here the CDR3 DNA reads TGTGCCAGCTCACCAGAGTCCGGGGGGGCAATCTACGAGCAGTACTTC. This sequence encodes CASSPESGGAIYEQYF.

This clonotype was picked up many times. This chain uses TRBV5-6 with TRBJ1-5; D unresolved. This CDR3 is built from 13 residues. Germline values: CDR1 SGHDT, CDR2 YYEEEE. V lost 4 bases and J lost 1, with 6 bases in between. The CDR3 reads CASSPGSNQPQHF. The CDR3 DNA is TGTGCCAGCAGCCCGGGGAGCAATCAGCCCCAGCATTTT.